Below are 27 T cell receptor beta chains sequenced from a single sample in a study of response to subunit inactivated influenza vaccine. TCRdb re-analysed the RT-PCR reads in MiXCR, keeping a single row per CDR3 protein. The sample has around 520,000 distinct CDR3 sequences, 12% seen once; the top ten hold roughly 10%. Here the sequenced sample was PBMCs from blood, taken on the day of vaccination. The origin of the receptors is a man aged 45-65 years who received an inactivated influenza vaccine.

This clonotype turned up a few times. This chain uses TRBV5-6 with TRBJ2-1; D may be TRBD1 (6 bases). The germline V gene encodes CDR1 SGHDT and CDR2 YYEEEE. V shed 4 bases and J shed 10 bases, with 9 bases lying between them. This CDR3 is built from 11 residues. The CDR3 DNA reads TGTGCCAGCAGCGCCGGGACAGAGCAGTTCTTC. This translates into CASSAGTEQFF.

Only a few counts were recorded for this clonotype. The chain employs TRBV3-1 and TRBJ2-1; TRBD2 matches 9 bases. V shed 1 base, J shed 0 bases, and the junction held 10 bases outside the gene matches. The CDR3 is 19 residues long. Germline V gives CDR1 LGHDT, CDR2 YNNKEL (reference sequence). The CDR3 region has the DNA TGTGCCAGCAGCCAAGGTGCTAGCGGGACATTCTTCTCCTACAATGAGCAGTTCTTC. The encoded protein is CASSQGASGTFFSYNEQFF.

This clonotype was counted a few times. The rearrangement uses TRBV4-2 and TRBJ2-5; 9 nucleotides line up with TRBD1. The CDR3 extends over 16 amino acids. From germline, CDR1 is LGHNA and CDR2 YNFKEQ. J gave up 5 bases and V 0 bases, and 7 bases lay outside the gene matches. This CDR3 is CASSQDRGQGWETQYF. Here the CDR3 DNA reads TGTGCCAGCAGCCAAGACCGCGGACAGGGGTGGGAGACCCAGTACTTC.

V gene TRBV28 combines with J gene TRBJ1-5, with D uncertain. Looked up from germline, CDR1 is MDHEN and CDR2 is SYDVKM. This CDR3 region has 18 residues. The germline V and J ends were trimmed by 4 bases and 0 bases, with 19 bases remaining between them. The CDR3, as DNA: TGTGCCAGCAGTTCTCTGGTGGAATTAACATATAGCAATCAGCCCCAGCATTTT. As protein: CASSSLVELTYSNQPQHF.

The chain joins TRBV12-3 or TRBV12-4 to TRBJ2-2; the match to TRBD2 covers 10 bases. This CDR3 comprises 16 residues. The junction had 5 bases not matched to a gene; V was cut back by 6 bases and J by 1 base. CDR3 in amino acids: CASRALAGRNTGELFF. DNA of the CDR3: TGTGCCAGCAGAGCACTAGCGGGGAGGAACACCGGGGAGCTGTTTTTT.

This clonotype was detected a few times. The V gene is TRBV12-3 or TRBV12-4, the J gene TRBJ2-3; TRBD1 matches 8 bases. The CDR3 runs 15 residues. The trim removed 5 bases at V and 3 bases at J, leaving 7 bases unmatched. This CDR3 reads CASSPGQGFTDTQYF. CDR3 DNA: TGTGCCAGCAGTCCAGGACAGGGTTTTACAGATACGCAGTATTTT.

This clonotype occurred many times. The rearrangement uses TRBV10-3 and TRBJ2-1, with 10 bases lining up with TRBD1. The CDR3 length is 16 residues. After removal of 6 bases from V and 4 bases from J, the junction contained 9 bases not matched to a gene. Germline V gene lookup returns CDR1 ENHRY and CDR2 SYGVKD. CDR3 region: CAIRDPGQGIYNEQFF. The CDR3 region has the DNA TGTGCCATCAGAGACCCGGGACAGGGGATTTACAATGAGCAGTTCTTC.

This clonotype occurred a few times. The rearrangement uses TRBV7-9 and TRBJ1-4; D is ambiguous. CDR1 and CDR2 (germline): SEHNR, FQNEAQ (reference sequence). This CDR3 region has 16 residues. Trimming shortened V by 6 bases and J by 3 bases, and 17 bases separated the two germline ends. The CDR3 reads CASSPGLGIPNEKLFF. CDR3 in DNA: TGTGCCAGCAGTCCCGGGTTAGGGATACCTAATGAAAAACTGTTTTTT.

In its sample, this clonotype was seen many times. The rearrangement uses TRBV6-1 and TRBJ2-1; D gene unclear. Germline values: CDR1 MNHNS, CDR2 SASEGT. V was shortened by 8 bases and J by 0 bases, with 11 bases between the two germline ends. The CDR3 runs 14 residues. The DNA for the CDR3 is TGTGCCAGCCGGACGGATAGCTCCTACAATGAGCAGTTCTTC. It codes for CASRTDSSYNEQFF.

This clonotype was detected only a few times. This chain connects TRBV5-1 to TRBJ2-3; D possibly uses TRBD1 or TRBD2 (5 bases each). CDR3 length: 16 amino acids. CDR1 and CDR2 (germline): SGHRS, YFSETQ. V lost 0 bases and J 0 bases, leaving 11 bases between the germline ends. This chain's CDR3 is CASSLGGVVSTDTQYF. The CDR3 DNA sequence: TGCGCCAGCAGCTTGGGAGGGGTTGTTAGCACAGATACGCAGTATTTT.

The rearrangement links TRBV4-3 to TRBJ2-2; perhaps TRBD1 as D (5 bases). The germline V gene encodes CDR1 LGHNA and CDR2 YSLEER. V was shortened by 2 bases and J by 5 bases, with 15 bases between the two germline ends. The CDR3 extends over 16 amino acids. The CDR3 sequence: CASSQYEGALTGELFF. CDR3 DNA sequence: TGCGCCAGCAGCCAATATGAAGGGGCATTAACCGGGGAGCTGTTTTTT.

The V and J genes are TRBV5-1 and TRBJ1-2; tentatively, D is TRBD1 (5 bases). The CDR3 has 15 residues. V lost 7 bases, J lost 0 bases, and 16 bases lay in between. In germline, CDR1 is SGHRS, CDR2 YFSETQ. This CDR3 reads CASAGGVKANYGYTF. In DNA, the CDR3 is TGCGCCAGCGCGGGAGGGGTCAAAGCTAACTATGGCTACACCTTC.

The V call is TRBV20-1, the J call TRBJ2-7; no clear D. This CDR3 spans 12 amino acids. Germline V gene sequence: CDR1 DFQATT, CDR2 SNEGSKA (reference sequence). V was clipped by 5 bases and J by 1 base, with 9 bases between them. CDR3 nucleotide sequence: TGCAGTGCTGGATACAGTTCCTACGAGCAGTACTTC. Residues: CSAGYSSYEQYF.

The chain has TRBV20-1 and TRBJ2-1, with 8 bases that match TRBD1. The CDR3 extends over 14 amino acids. V lost 5 bases, J lost 8 bases, and 11 bases stayed unmatched. The germline gives CDR1 DFQATT, CDR2 SNEGSKA (reference sequence). The CDR3 region is CSAGRQGQRDEQFF. The CDR3 region has the DNA TGCAGTGCTGGAAGACAGGGGCAAAGGGATGAGCAGTTCTTC.

This clonotype was counted a few times. The chain recombines TRBV28 with TRBJ2-6, with 8 positions matching TRBD1. Germline V gene lookup returns CDR1 MDHEN and CDR2 SYDVKM. J was trimmed by 0 bases and V by 6 bases; bases with no gene match: 16. The CDR3 contains 20 residues. The CDR3 spells CASSTSTRDRSFSGANVLTF. The DNA of the CDR3 is TGTGCCAGCAGCACATCAACCCGGGACAGGTCCTTCTCTGGGGCCAACGTCCTGACTTTC.

This clonotype has more than one count but fewer than ten. The chain has TRBV7-2 and TRBJ1-5, with D unclear. The CDR3 extends over 16 amino acids. V shed 5 bases and J shed 1 base, with 15 bases lying between them. Germline-derived CDR1 and CDR2 are SGHTA and FQGNSA. The DNA of the CDR3 is TGTGCCAGCAGCCCTCCAAGGTTCCGGAGCAATCAGCCCCAGCATTTT. Translation gives CASSPPRFRSNQPQHF. The whole variable domain, remainder taken from reference TRBV7-2 and TRBJ1-5, is GAGVSQSPSNKVTEKGKDVELRCDPISGHTALYWYRQSLGQGLEFLIYFQGNSAPDKSGLPSDRFSAERTGGSVSTLTIQRTQQEDSAVYLCASSPPRFRSNQPQHFGDGTRLSIL.

There are a few counts of this clonotype. V usage is TRBV14 and J usage is TRBJ2-1, with TRBD1 matching over 8 bases. Unmatched junction bases numbered 6, after V lost 2 bases and J lost 6 bases. The CDR3 extends over 15 amino acids. CDR1 is SGHDN and CDR2 is FVKESK in the germline V gene. CDR3: CASSQLDRDGNEQFF. For the CDR3, the DNA is TGTGCCAGCAGCCAACTGGACAGGGATGGCAATGAGCAGTTCTTC.

The V gene is TRBV7-2, the J gene TRBJ2-7, with 10 bases lining up with TRBD2. The trim removed 5 bases at V and 5 bases at J, leaving 6 bases unmatched. CDR1 is SGHTA, CDR2 FQGNSA, per germline. The CDR3 has 14 residues. CDR3: CASSESGLANEQYF. CDR3 in DNA: TGTGCCAGCAGCGAATCGGGACTAGCGAACGAGCAGTACTTC.

This clonotype was seen only a few times. V and J are TRBV6-1 and TRBJ2-7, with TRBD2 matching over 7 bases. This CDR3 is 13 amino acids long. After removal of 7 bases from V and 0 bases from J, the junction contained 3 bases not matched to a gene. CDR1 is MNHNS and CDR2 is SASEGT in the germline V gene. DNA of the CDR3: TGTGCCAGCACGGGAGGATACTCCTACGAGCAGTACTTC. This codes for CASTGGYSYEQYF.

The CDR3: CSAKGTGGANTGELFF. The DNA for the CDR3 is TGCAGTGCTAAAGGGACAGGGGGCGCGAACACCGGGGAGCTGTTTTTT. The chain carries TRBV20-1 and TRBJ2-2; TRBD1 matches at 12 bases. With 4 bases clipped from V and 0 bases from J, the junction kept 3 bases outside the gene matches. CDR1 DFQATT and CDR2 SNEGSKA come from the germline V gene (reference sequence). CDR3 size: 16 residues.

V and J are TRBV7-2 and TRBJ1-4, with no clear D. Deletions cut 2 bases from V and 4 bases from J, with 5 bases between. The length of the CDR3 is 13 residues. In germline, CDR1 is SGHTA, CDR2 FQGNSA. DNA of the CDR3: TGTGCCAGCAGCTTATGGGGTAATGAAAAACTGTTTTTT. It is translated as CASSLWGNEKLFF.

The chain uses TRBV24-1 and TRBJ2-7, with D unresolved. Germline assignment: CDR1 KGHDR and CDR2 SFDVKD. This CDR3 spans 13 amino acids. V was trimmed by 3 bases and J by 6 bases, leaving 11 bases between them. The CDR3 DNA reads as TGTGCCACCAGTGATGCGTTAAAGGTCGAGCAGTACTTC. Protein product: CATSDALKVEQYF.

Only a few counts were recorded for this clonotype. V gene TRBV20-1 combines with J gene TRBJ1-2; D call uncertain. Trimming pared 7 bases from V and 1 base from J, leaving 13 bases between. The CDR3 contains 13 residues. The germline gives CDR1 DFQATT, CDR2 SNEGSKA (reference sequence). In nucleotides, the CDR3 is TGCAGTGTTCACCCCGGGAATAACTATGGCTACACCTTC. Amino acids: CSVHPGNNYGYTF.

This clonotype was observed a single time. The chain combines TRBV7-2 with TRBJ2-5; D is possibly TRBD1 (5 bases). Per germline, CDR1 SGHTA and CDR2 FQGNSA. V lost 0 bases and J 3 bases, leaving 11 bases between the germline ends. The CDR3 loop spans 15 amino acids. The CDR3 loop is CASSLASTAKETQYF. In DNA form, the CDR3 reads TGTGCCAGCAGCTTAGCGTCGACAGCTAAAGAGACCCAGTACTTC.

This clonotype turned up a few times. The CDR3 region is CASSFWLAGGYEQYF. In DNA, the CDR3 is TGTGCCAGCAGCTTCTGGCTAGCGGGAGGTTACGAGCAGTACTTC. The chain uses TRBV13 and TRBJ2-7; 11 positions match TRBD2. V was pared by 3 bases and J by 4 bases, with 5 bases of the junction left unmatched. Germline-derived CDR1 and CDR2 are PRHDT and FYEKMQ (reference sequence). This CDR3 contains 15 residues.

A few counts support this clonotype. The chain has TRBV20-1 and TRBJ1-2; D unresolved. Germline CDR1 is DFQATT and CDR2 is SNEGSKA (reference sequence). The ends were cut back, 3 bases at V and 4 bases at J, with 12 bases in the middle. The CDR3 is made up of 13 amino acids. The chain's CDR3 is CSASLAGRYGYTF. The CDR3 DNA reads TGCAGTGCTAGTCTCGCGGGTCGCTATGGCTACACCTTC.

This clonotype has more than one count but fewer than ten. The chain joins TRBV6-1 to TRBJ2-7; 9 nucleotides agree with TRBD1. This CDR3 has 14 residues. V dropped 5 bases and J dropped 6; count of bases not matched to a gene: 8. The germline gives CDR1 MNHNS, CDR2 SASEGT. CDR3 residues: CASSRTGTGSEQYF. The CDR3 coding sequence is TGTGCCAGCAGTCGCACCGGGACAGGGAGCGAGCAGTACTTC.